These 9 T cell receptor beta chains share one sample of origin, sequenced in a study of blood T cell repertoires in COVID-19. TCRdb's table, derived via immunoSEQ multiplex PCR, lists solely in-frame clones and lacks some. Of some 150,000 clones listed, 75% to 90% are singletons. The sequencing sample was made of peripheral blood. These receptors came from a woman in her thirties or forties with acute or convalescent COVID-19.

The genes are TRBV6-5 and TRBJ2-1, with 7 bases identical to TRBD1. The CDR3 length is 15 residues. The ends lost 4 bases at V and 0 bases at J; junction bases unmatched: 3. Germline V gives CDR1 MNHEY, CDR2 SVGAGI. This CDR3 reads CASSFDRDSYNEQFF. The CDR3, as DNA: TGTGCCAGCAGTTTTGACAGGGACTCCTACAATGAGCAGTTCTTC.

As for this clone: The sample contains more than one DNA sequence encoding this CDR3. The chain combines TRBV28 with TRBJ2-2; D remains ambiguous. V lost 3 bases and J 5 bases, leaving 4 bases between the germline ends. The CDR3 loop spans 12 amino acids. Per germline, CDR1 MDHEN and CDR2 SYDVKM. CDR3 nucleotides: TGTGCCAGCAGTTTGAGGACCGGGGAGCTGTTTTTT. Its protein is CASSLRTGELFF.

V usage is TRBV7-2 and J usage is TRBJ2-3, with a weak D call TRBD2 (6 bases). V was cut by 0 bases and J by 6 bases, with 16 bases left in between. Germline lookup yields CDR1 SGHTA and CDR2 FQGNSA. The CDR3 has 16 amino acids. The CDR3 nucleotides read TGTGCCAGCAGCTTAGCGCCCCTAGCGCCACAGGATACGCAGTATTTT. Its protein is CASSLAPLAPQDTQYF.

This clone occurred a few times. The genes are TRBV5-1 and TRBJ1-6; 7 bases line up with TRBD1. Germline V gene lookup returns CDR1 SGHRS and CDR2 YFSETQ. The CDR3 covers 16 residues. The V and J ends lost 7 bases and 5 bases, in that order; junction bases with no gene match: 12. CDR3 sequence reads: CASVPPTGTDNSPLHF. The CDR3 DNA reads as TGCGCCAGCGTCCCACCAACCGGGACAGATAATTCACCCCTCCACTTT.

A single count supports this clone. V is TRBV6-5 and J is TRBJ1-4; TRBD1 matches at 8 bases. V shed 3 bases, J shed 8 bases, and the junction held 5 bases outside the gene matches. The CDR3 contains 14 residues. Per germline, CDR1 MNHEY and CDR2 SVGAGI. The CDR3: CASSYQGAEEKLFF. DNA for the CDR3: TGTGCCAGCAGTTATCAGGGGGCAGAAGAAAAACTGTTTTTT.

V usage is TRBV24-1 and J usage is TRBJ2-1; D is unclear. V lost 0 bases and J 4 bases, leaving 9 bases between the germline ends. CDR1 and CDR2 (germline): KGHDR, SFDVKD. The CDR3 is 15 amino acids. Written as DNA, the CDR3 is TGTGCCACCAGTGATTTGGAGCGTAGTTACAATGAGCAGTTCTTC. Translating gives CATSDLERSYNEQFF.

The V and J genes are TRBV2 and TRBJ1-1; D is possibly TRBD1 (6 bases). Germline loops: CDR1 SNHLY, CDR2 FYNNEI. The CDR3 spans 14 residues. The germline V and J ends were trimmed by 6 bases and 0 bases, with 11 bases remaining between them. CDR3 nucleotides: TGTGCCAGCAGGACCGACAGGTTGAACACTGAAGCTTTCTTT. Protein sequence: CASRTDRLNTEAFF.

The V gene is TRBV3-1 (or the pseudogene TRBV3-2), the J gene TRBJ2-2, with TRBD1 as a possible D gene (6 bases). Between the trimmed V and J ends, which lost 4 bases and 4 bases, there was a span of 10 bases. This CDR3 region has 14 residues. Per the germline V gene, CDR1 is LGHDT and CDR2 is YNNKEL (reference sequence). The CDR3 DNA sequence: TGTGCCAGCAGCCTCGGGACATTCACCGGGGAGCTGTTTTTT. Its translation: CASSLGTFTGELFF.

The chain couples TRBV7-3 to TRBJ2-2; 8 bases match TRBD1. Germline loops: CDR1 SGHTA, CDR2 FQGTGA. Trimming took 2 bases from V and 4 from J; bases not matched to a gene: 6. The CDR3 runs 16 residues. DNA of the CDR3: TGTGCCAGCAGCTTACAACAGGGGGGTCGCACCGGGGAGCTGTTTTTT. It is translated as CASSLQQGGRTGELFF.